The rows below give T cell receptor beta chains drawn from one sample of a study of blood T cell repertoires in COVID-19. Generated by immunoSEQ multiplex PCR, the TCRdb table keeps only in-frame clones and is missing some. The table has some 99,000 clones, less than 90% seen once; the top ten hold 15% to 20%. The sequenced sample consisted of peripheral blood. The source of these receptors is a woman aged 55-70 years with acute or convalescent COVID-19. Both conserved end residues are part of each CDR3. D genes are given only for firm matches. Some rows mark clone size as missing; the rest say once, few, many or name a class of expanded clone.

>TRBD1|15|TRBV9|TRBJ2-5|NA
CASSVAEGAKETQYF
TGTGCCAGCAGCGTAGCCGAGGGGGCAAAAGAGACCCAGTACTTC
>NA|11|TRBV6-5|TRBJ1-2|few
CASSPGYGYTF
TGTGCCAGCAGTCCCGGCTATGGCTACACCTTC
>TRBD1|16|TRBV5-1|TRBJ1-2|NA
CASSPNPGQGAEGYTF
TGCGCCAGCAGCCCTAACCCGGGACAGGGGGCGGAAGGCTACACCTTC
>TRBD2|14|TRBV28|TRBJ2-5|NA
CASSRPTGGETQYF
TGTGCCAGCAGTCGCCCAACGGGGGGAGAGACCCAGTACTTC
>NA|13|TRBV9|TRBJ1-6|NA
CASSTGGRSPLHF
TGTGCCAGCAGTACCGGGGGAAGGTCACCCCTCCACTTT
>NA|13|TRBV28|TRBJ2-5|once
CASSLLGGETQYF
TGTGCCAGCAGTCTTCTAGGTGGGGAGACCCAGTACTTC
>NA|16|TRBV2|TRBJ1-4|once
CASSEGRAGGFEKLFF
TGTGCCAGCAGTGAAGGCCGGGCAGGAGGGTTCGAAAAACTGTTTTTT
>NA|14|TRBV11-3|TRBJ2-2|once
CASSLQGRTGELFF
TGTGCCAGCAGCTTACAGGGGAGAACCGGGGAGCTGTTTTTT
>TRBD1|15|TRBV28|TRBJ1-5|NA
CASSRRTGAYQPQHF
TGTGCCAGCAGCCGCCGGACAGGGGCCTATCAGCCCCAGCATTTT
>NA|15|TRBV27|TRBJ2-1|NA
CASSLGGLNSNEQFF
TGTGCCAGCAGTTTAGGGGGACTGAATTCCAATGAGCAGTTCTTC
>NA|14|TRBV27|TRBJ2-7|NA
CASSPQAGTYEQYF
TGTGCCAGCAGTCCCCAGGCCGGAACCTACGAGCAGTACTTC
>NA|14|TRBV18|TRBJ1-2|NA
CASSPEQEVEGYTF
TGTGCCAGCTCACCAGAGCAGGAAGTTGAGGGCTACACCTTC
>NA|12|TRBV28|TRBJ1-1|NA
CASSWSYTEAFF
TGTGCCAGCAGTTGGAGTTACACTGAAGCTTTCTTT
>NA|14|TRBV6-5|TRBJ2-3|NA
CASTLGRSTDTQYF
TGTGCCAGCACCTTAGGGAGGAGCACAGATACGCAGTATTTT
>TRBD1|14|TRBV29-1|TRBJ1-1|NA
CSVVTGTGGTEAFF
TGCAGCGTTGTCACAGGTACAGGGGGCACTGAAGCTTTCTTT
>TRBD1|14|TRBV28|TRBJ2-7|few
CASRPQGITYEQYF
TGTGCCAGCAGGCCACAGGGGATAACCTACGAGCAGTACTTC
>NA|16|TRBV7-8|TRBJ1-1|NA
CASSPEQALVHTEAFF
TGTGCCAGCAGCCCAGAACAGGCTCTAGTGCACACTGAAGCTTTCTTT
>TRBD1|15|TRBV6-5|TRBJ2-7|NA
CASSRGDRGSYEQYF
TGTGCCAGCAGTAGGGGCGACAGGGGGAGCTACGAGCAGTACTTC
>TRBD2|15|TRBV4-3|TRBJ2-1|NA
CASSRLAGGLNEQFF
TGCGCCAGCAGTCGGCTAGCGGGGGGGCTCAATGAGCAGTTCTTC
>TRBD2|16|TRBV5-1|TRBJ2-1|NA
CASSLPSQRGHNEQFF
TGCGCCAGCAGCCTCCCCTCGCAGCGGGGACACAATGAGCAGTTCTTC
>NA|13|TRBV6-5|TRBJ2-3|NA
CAVITPPPPWLYF
TGTGCCGTCATTACGCCCCCGCCACCCTGGCTGTATTTT
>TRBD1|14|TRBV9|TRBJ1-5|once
CASSAGTEDQPQHF
TGTGCCAGCAGCGCCGGGACAGAGGATCAGCCCCAGCATTTT
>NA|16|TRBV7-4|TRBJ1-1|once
CASSPPGGGSNTEAFF
TGTGCCAGCAGCCCCCCCGGGGGAGGCTCGAACACTGAAGCTTTCTTT
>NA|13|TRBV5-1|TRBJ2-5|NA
CASSWLTQETQYF
TGCGCCAGCAGCTGGCTTACCCAAGAGACCCAGTACTTC
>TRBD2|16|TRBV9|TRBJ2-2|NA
CASSVVASGGYGELFF
TGTGCCAGCAGCGTAGTGGCTAGCGGGGGTTACGGGGAGCTGTTTTTT
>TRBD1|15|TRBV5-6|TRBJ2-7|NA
CASSTRQGAGFGQYF
TGTGCCAGCAGCACAAGACAGGGGGCCGGATTTGGGCAGTACTTC
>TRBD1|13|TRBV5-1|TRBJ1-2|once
CASSLGTGLGYTF
TGCGCCAGCAGCTTGGGGACAGGGCTTGGCTACACCTTC
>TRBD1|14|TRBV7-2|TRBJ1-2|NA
CASSLRGQGSGYTF
TGTGCCAGCAGCTTACGTGGACAGGGATCTGGCTACACCTTC
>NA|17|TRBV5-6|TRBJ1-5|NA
CASSLGLRTGSNQPQHF
TGTGCCAGCAGCTTGGGCCTCCGAACAGGAAGCAATCAGCCCCAGCATTTT
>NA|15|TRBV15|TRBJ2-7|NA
CATSRGLVSFYEQYF
TGTGCCACCAGCAGGGGACTGGTCTCTTTTTACGAGCAGTACTTC
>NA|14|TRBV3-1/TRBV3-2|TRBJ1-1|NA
CASNPGTKNTEAFF
TGTGCCAGCAACCCCGGGACAAAGAACACTGAAGCTTTCTTT
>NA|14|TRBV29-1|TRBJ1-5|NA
CSVTGTGSNQPQHF
TGCAGCGTGACCGGGACTGGGAGCAATCAGCCCCAGCATTTT
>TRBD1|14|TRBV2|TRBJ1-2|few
CASSGQTGRNGYTF
TGTGCCAGCAGCGGCCAGACAGGGAGGAATGGCTACACCTTC